The clone carrying this T cell receptor (beta chain) has ten or more counts. Germline CDR1 is PRHDT and CDR2 is FYEKMQ (reference sequence). CDR3 length equals 16 residues. J gave up 1 base and V 4 bases, and 5 bases lay outside the gene matches. One entry per CDR3 protein results from TCRdb running MiXCR on the 5' RACE reads. The top ten clones hold roughly 3.8% of a sample with about 67,000 distinct CDR3 sequences, 11% of them seen once. This entry belongs to a study of early T cells in non-severe SARS-CoV-2 infection. Sequencing was carried out using whole blood. The chain combines TRBV13 with TRBJ2-3; 10 bases map to TRBD2. The TCR originated in an adult who was a healthcare worker with PCR-confirmed SARS-CoV-2 infection or an uninfected control (not recorded which). The chain's CDR3 is CASSSVTSGGTDTQYF. CDR3 nucleotides: TGTGCCAGCAGCTCTGTAACTAGCGGGGGCACAGATACGCAGTATTTT. Combining the CDR3 with reference TRBV13 and TRBJ2-3 gives the whole variable domain AAGVIQSPRHLIKEKRETATLKCYPIPRHDTVYWYQQGPGQDPQFLISFYEKMQSDKGSIPDRFSAQQFSDYHSELNMSSLELGDSALYFCASSSVTSGGTDTQYFGPGTRLTVL.